The rows below give T cell receptor beta chains drawn from one sample of a study of T-cell reconstitution after alpha-beta-depleted transplantation in children. One entry per CDR3 protein results from TCRdb running MiXCR on the PCR reads. The sample has almost 400,000 distinct CDR3 sequences, around 21% seen once. The specimen comprised PBMCs from the stem cell graft donor, sampled from the stem cell graft. The origin of the receptors is a human donor who donated a stem cell graft to a child with acute myeloid leukemia. The CDR3 runs from the conserved cysteine through the conserved F or W. Each record gives: clone size, D gene, J gene, V gene, CDR3 protein, CDR3 DNA. A D gene is named only where the DNA matches it firmly. Clone size is stated in some rows and not others, as once, few, many or a class when expanded.

once,TRBD2,TRBJ2-1,TRBV28,CASSSPSSSGRYNEQFF,TGTGCCAGCAGTTCCCCTTCTAGTAGCGGGAGGTACAATGAGCAGTTCTTC
few,NA,TRBJ1-6,TRBV20-1,CSASPQEALRPLHF,TGCAGTGCTAGCCCTCAAGAGGCACTGCGACCCCTCCACTTT
NA,TRBD2,TRBJ2-5,TRBV28,CATYSGRGTQYF,TGTGCCACATATAGCGGGAGGGGGACCCAGTACTTC
many,NA,TRBJ2-7,TRBV28,CASSPQRPLRRSYEQYF,TGTGCCAGCAGTCCCCAGAGGCCCTTGCGACGATCCTACGAGCAGTACTTC
NA,NA,TRBJ2-1,TRBV27,CASSLRGNSYNEQFF,TGTGCCAGCAGTTTACGCGGGAACTCCTACAATGAGCAGTTCTTC
NA,NA,TRBJ2-3,TRBV7-9,CASSNRDTSTDTQYF,TGTGCCAGCAGCAACCGGGACACGAGCACAGATACGCAGTATTTT
few,NA,TRBJ2-7,TRBV6-2/TRBV6-3,CASSYRSEQYF,TGTGCCAGCAGTTATAGGAGCGAGCAGTACTTC
many,NA,TRBJ2-4,TRBV24-1,CATSERFGENIQYF,TGTGCCACCAGTGAAAGGTTCGGAGAAAACATTCAGTACTTC
NA,TRBD2,TRBJ2-5,TRBV11-2,CASSLITGGPGETQYF,TGTGCCAGCAGCTTAATCACGGGAGGGCCGGGGGAGACCCAGTACTTC
many,TRBD2,TRBJ2-1,TRBV6-1,CASSASGSVGEQFF,TGTGCCAGCAGCGCGAGCGGGAGTGTCGGTGAGCAGTTCTTC
NA,NA,TRBJ2-2,TRBV6-2/TRBV6-3,CASSLLAGELFF,TGTGCCAGCAGTCTCCTAGCCGGGGAGCTGTTTTTT
NA,NA,TRBJ2-5,TRBV7-9,CASSKGRETQYF,TGTGCCAGCAGTAAGGGCAGGGAGACCCAGTACTTC
few,NA,TRBJ2-7,TRBV28,CASSLSLSAQSAYEQYF,TGTGCCAGCAGTTTATCTCTCTCTGCGCAGTCGGCCTACGAGCAGTACTTC
many,TRBD2,TRBJ2-7,TRBV20-1,CSARERDYEQYF,TGCAGTGCTAGGGAGCGGGACTACGAGCAGTACTTC
few,TRBD2,TRBJ2-7,TRBV20-1,CSATLAGDEQYF,TGCAGTGCGACACTGGCGGGGGATGAGCAGTACTTC
many,TRBD2,TRBJ2-1,TRBV15,CATSRGTGGEQFF,TGTGCCACCAGCAGAGGGACGGGAGGTGAGCAGTTCTTC
few,TRBD2,TRBJ2-1,TRBV11-2,CASSLMQRSSGRHNEQFF,TGTGCCAGCAGCTTAATGCAGAGGTCTAGCGGGAGACACAATGAGCAGTTCTTC
many,NA,TRBJ2-1,TRBV7-9,CASSFTSQDEQFF,TGTGCCAGCAGCTTCACTAGTCAGGATGAGCAGTTCTTC
many,NA,TRBJ2-5,TRBV20-1,CSARAGESAETQYF,TGCAGTGCTAGAGCGGGGGAGTCGGCAGAGACCCAGTACTTC
NA,TRBD2,TRBJ2-2,TRBV12-3/TRBV12-4,CASSLSSGTAGELFF,TGTGCCAGCAGTTTGAGTAGCGGGACTGCCGGGGAGCTGTTTTTT
few,NA,TRBJ2-3,TRBV12-3/TRBV12-4,CASSFGSTADTQYF,TGTGCCAGCAGTTTCGGGAGCACGGCAGATACGCAGTATTTT
many,NA,TRBJ2-3,TRBV15,CATSMKGSTDTQYF,TGTGCCACCAGCATGAAAGGGAGCACAGATACGCAGTATTTT
NA,TRBD1,TRBJ1-2,TRBV20-1,CSAISGTGNYGYTF,TGCAGTGCTATTTCCGGGACAGGGAACTATGGCTACACCTTC
many,NA,TRBJ2-3,TRBV12-3/TRBV12-4,CASSFFSLRTDTQYF,TGTGCCAGCAGTTTTTTCTCTCTCCGCACAGATACGCAGTATTTT
few,NA,TRBJ2-7,TRBV29-1,CSVSKAGAIYEQYF,TGCAGCGTAAGTAAGGCAGGGGCAATCTACGAGCAGTACTTC